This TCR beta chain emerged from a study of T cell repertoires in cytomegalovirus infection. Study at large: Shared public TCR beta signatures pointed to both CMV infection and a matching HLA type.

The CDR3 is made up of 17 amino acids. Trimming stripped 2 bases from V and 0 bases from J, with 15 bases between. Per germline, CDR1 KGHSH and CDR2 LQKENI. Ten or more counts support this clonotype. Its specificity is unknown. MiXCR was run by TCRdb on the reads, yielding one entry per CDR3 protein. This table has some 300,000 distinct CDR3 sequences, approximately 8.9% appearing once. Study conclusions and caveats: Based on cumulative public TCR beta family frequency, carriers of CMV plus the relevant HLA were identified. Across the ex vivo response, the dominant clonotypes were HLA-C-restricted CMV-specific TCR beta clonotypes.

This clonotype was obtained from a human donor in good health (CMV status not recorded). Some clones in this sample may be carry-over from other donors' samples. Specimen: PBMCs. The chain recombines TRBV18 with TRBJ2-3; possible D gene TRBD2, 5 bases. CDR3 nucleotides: TGTGCCAGCTCACCAAGGGTGGGGAGAAGAAGCACAGATACGCAGTATTTT. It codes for CASSPRVGRRSTDTQYF.